The sample holds a few counts of the clone carrying this T cell receptor beta chain. These data are taken from a study of T cell repertoires in cytomegalovirus infection. TCRdb re-called the reads through MiXCR, storing one row per CDR3 protein. The sample includes roughly 320,000 distinct CDR3 sequences, roughly 9.5% of them seen just once. Sequenced: PBMCs. This receptor was obtained from a human donor in good health (CMV status not recorded). Some clones in this sample may be carry-over from other donors' samples.

The CDR3 loop reads CATEGSGTEAFF. DNA for the CDR3: TGTGCCACGGAGGGATCGGGCACTGAAGCTTTCTTT. The chain combines TRBV15 with TRBJ1-1; no clear D gene. CDR1 and CDR2 from the germline V gene are LNHNV and YYDKDF (reference sequence). The V and J ends lost 9 bases and 4 bases respectively, with 12 bases between them. This CDR3 has 12 amino acids. The complete variable domain, with remaining parts taken from reference TRBV15 and TRBJ1-1, reads DAMVIQNPRYQVTQFGKPVTLSCSQTLNHNVMYWYQQKSSQAPKLLFHYYDKDFNNEADTPDNFQSRRPNTSFCFLDIRSPGLGDTAMYLCATEGSGTEAFFGQGTRLTVV.